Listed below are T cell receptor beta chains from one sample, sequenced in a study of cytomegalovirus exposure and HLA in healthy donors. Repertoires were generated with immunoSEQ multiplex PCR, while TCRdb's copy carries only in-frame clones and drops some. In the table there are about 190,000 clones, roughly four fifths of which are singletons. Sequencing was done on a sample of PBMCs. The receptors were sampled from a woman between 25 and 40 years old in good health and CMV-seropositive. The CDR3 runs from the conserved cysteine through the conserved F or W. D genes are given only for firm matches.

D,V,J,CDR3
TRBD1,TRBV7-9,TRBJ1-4,CASSPRDRGGSNEKLFF
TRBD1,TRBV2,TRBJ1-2,CASSFGQDGGYTF
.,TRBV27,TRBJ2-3,CASRRADTQYF
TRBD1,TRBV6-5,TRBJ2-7,CASSYSRDRGREQYF
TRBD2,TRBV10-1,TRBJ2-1,CASNPTSGSSYNEQFF
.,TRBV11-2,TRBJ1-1,CASSPGLKNTEAFF
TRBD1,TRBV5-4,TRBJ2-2,CASRDRVTGELFF
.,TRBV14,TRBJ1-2,CASSQVQFLGYTF
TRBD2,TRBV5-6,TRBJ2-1,CASKRLAGVSPYNEQFF
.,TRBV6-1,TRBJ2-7,CASSSAGRRPSEQYF
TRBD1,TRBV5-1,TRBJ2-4,CASSLDPGQGAYIQYF
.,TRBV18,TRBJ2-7,CASSPLKGNEQYF
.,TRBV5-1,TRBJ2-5,CASSPGPQETQYF
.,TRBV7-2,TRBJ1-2,CASSPSRGYGYTF
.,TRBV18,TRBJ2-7,CASSPYDTGVGEQYF
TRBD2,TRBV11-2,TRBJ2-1,CASSPRLKVRVAGGNEQFF
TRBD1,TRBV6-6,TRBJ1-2,CASMPGQGAGYTF
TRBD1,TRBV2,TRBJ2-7,CAIPLTGAEQYF
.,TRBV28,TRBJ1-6,CASSLAGVGSPLHF
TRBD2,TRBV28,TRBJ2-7,CASSLFIGLAVSLSYEQYF
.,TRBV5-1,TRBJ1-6,CASSSRNSPLHF
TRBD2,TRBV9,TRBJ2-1,CASSSSGRSYNEQFF
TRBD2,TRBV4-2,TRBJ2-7,CASSQELAGLYEQYF
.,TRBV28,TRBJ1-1,CASSTGLWTEAFF
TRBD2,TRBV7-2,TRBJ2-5,CASSSASGPKEQYF
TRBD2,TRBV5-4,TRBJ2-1,CASSGTSKNEQFF
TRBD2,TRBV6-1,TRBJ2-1,CASSETPSGRALEFF
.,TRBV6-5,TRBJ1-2,CASSDSFYGYTF
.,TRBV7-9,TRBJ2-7,CASRRGGGSAYEQYF
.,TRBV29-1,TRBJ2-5,CSVEEGVQYF
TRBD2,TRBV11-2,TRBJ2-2,CASSTGLAGNTGELFF
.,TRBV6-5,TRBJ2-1,CASTGEGNEQFF
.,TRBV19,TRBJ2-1,CASSIGQAYEQFF
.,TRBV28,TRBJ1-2,CASSSAQDYGYTF
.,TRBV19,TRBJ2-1,CASAGFEQFF
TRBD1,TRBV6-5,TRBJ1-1,CASSGTVNTEAFF
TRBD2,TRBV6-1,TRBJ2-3,CASSGLAGGDRDTQYF
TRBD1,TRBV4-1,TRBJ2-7,CASSQGQGPPQVQYF
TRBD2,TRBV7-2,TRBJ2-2,CASSQLAGVGTGELFF
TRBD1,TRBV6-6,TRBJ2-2,CASSGTATRTGELFF
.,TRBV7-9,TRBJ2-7,CASSFRDNAYEQYF
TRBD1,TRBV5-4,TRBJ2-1,CASSTGTGYNEQFF
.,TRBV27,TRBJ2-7,CASSLRAGGNEQYF
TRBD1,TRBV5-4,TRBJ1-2,CATNRGGTAVPIGYTF
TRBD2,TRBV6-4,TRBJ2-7,CASSESASGSIYEQYF
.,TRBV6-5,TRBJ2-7,CASSYSSLVQPYEQYF
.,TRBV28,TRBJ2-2,CASSFSNTGELFF
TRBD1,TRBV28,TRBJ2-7,CASSPGTEINEQYF
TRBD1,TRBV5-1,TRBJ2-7,CASRADRGAGEQYF
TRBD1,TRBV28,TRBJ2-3,CASTPTGGTDTQYF
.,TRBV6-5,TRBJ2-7,CASSGQYEQYF
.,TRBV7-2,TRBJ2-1,CASRLGAAYNEQFF
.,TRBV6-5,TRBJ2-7,CASRTELYEQYF
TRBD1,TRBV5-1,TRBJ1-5,CASSFVRTGHSNQPQHF
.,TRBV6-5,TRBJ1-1,CASSPQGMNTEAFF
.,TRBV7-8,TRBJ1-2,CASSLEPGHVYNYGYTF
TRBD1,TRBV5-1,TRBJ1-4,CASRLTGWAEKLFF
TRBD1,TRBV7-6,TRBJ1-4,CASSTRRTGTNEKLFF